This T cell receptor (beta chain) was sequenced for a study of blood T cells in healthy people across ages (dated by TCRdb to 2013 to 2016). Describing the broader study: In model experiments, template switching captured roughly one uniquely barcoded TCR beta cDNA molecule for every two T cells. Age-related changes in TCR beta repertoire diversity were measured in the study by deep sequencing normalized with unique cDNA molecular identifiers. Donors were grouped into four age groups: young (average 16 years), middle-aged (roughly 38), aged (about 59) and long-lived (82). Donors of different ages were randomly distributed across sequencing lanes to avoid experimental bias. The study analyzed two additional independent replicas of 1 million unique cDNA reads from the same blood draw for two donors, one aged 18 to 29 and one aged 80 or older. Summary of the overall study and its limitations: Because donor CMV infection status was unknown, age-related changes in expanded clonotypes were potentially confounded. Total diversity estimates from one million sequenced T cells were considered lower bounds and underestimates. There was a strong correlation between observed TCR beta diversity and the percentage of naive T cells measured by flow cytometry. Bulk unsorted PBMC profiling prevented conclusive comparison of naive and antigen-experienced compartments. Observed TCR beta diversity per million T cells fell roughly linearly with age, and a significant reduction was already apparent by age around 40. Compared with the aged group, the long-lived group had more naive CD4+ T cells, fewer expanded clones and increased TCR diversity, suggesting age selection.

Libraries were built with 5' RACE. Data came from an Illumina HiSeq 2500. A second about 7 to 11 cycle PCR used a sample-barcoded 5' primer and a J-beta primer mix. A unique molecular identifier was introduced onto each TCR beta cDNA molecule by a template-switch 5' adaptor carrying 12 random nucleotides. At least 2.5 million CDR3-containing paired-end reads were obtained from each sample. First-strand cDNA synthesis was performed from all RNA using the Mint cDNA synthesis kit, with priming by a TRBC-specific oligonucleotide. Following uracil-DNA glycosylase treatment, a first 18-cycle PCR with universal primers M1SS and BC2_uni_R was performed on all cDNA. Turning to the authors' computational methods: Normalization of each sample was performed by random selection of 1 million high-quality reads, each carrying a distinct molecular identifier. Instead of being binned into consensus sequences, reads that shared molecular identifiers were thrown out. MiTCR, set to a Q25 quality threshold and the strictest error-elimination algorithm, was used for CDR3 identification, clonotype clustering and error correction. A nonparametric unseen species model with Euler transformation was used to estimate lower-bound total TCR beta diversity. TCRdb trimmed the raw reads at Q25, called clones with MiXCR and kept productive beta chains. CDR3 protein sequences are deduplicated, and each keeps its most common genes and DNA. In this record, the V and J calls reflect TCRdb's handling and not the investigators' own analysis. This sample gives roughly 830,000 distinct CDR3 sequences in total; under 80% of them show up just once. Of the sample, roughly 26% is held by the ten largest clones.

Inclusive of the bounding cysteine and phenylalanine, the CDR3 is 16 residues long. The CDR3 DNA has 48 bases and is translated from base 1. V and J are truncated by 11 bases and 0 bases respectively, leaving an intervening sequence of 20 bases. CDR1 and CDR2, looked up from the germline V gene, are MGHDK and SYGVNS. The donors were 40 or so Caucasian individuals from Russia, aged roughly 6 to 90 years, who were systemically healthy. Ten milliliters of peripheral blood were collected from each donor into EDTA-treated Vacutainer tubes. PBMCs were isolated by Ficoll-Paque density-gradient centrifugation, with at least 6 million obtained per sample. Total RNA, at least 6 micrograms per sample, was extracted from PBMCs with Trizol reagent. For every donor, an aliquot of PBMCs went through flow cytometry to measure the percentages of naive CD45RAhigh/CD27high T cells. This clonotype was seen a single time. Its binding antigen is unknown. No base quality information exists; no much larger clone differs at one position.

This TCR derives from a man aged 25-45 years in good health. Sequencing used blood. The chain employs TRBV25-1 and TRBJ2-4; a weak D assignment points to TRBD1 (6 bases agree). Here is the DNA: TGTGCCCGCGCCCTGGACAGACATCTAGCCAAAAACATTCAGTACTTC. The encoded protein is CARALDRHLAKNIQYF.